What follows are 4 T cell receptor beta chains derived from one specimen sequenced in a study of T cells after posttransplantation cyclophosphamide. TCRdb's table, derived via immunoSEQ multiplex PCR, lists solely in-frame clones and lacks some. Here the sample spans approximately 45,000 clones, about 91% being singletons. Material for sequencing was PBMCs. Receptors originate from a woman in her 50s in good health and a related stem cell transplant donor.

V gene TRBV5-1 combines with J gene TRBJ2-3, with 8 bases lining up with TRBD2. This CDR3 has 17 residues. V lost 4 bases and J lost 0; bases outside the gene matches: 10. CDR1 SGHRS and CDR2 YFSETQ come from the germline V gene. CDR3 loop: CASSLPTSGQSTDTQYF. The CDR3 DNA sequence: TGCGCCAGCAGCCTCCCTACTAGCGGCCAGAGCACAGATACGCAGTATTTT. Variable domain in full (rest from reference TRBV5-1 and TRBJ2-3): KAGVTQTPRYLIKTRGQQVTLSCSPISGHRSVSWYQQTPGQGLQFLFEYFSETQRNKGNFPGRFSGRQFSNSRSEMNVSTLELGDSALYLCASSLPTSGQSTDTQYFGPGTRLTVL.

The chain carries TRBV7-6 and TRBJ1-1; 8 bases fit TRBD1. The germline V gene has CDR1 SGHVS and CDR2 FNYEAQ. There are 17 residues in the CDR3. V was clipped by 1 base and J by 6 bases; unmatched bases: 13. The CDR3 protein is CASSLVAGGFGLAEAFF. CDR3 DNA sequence: TGTGCCAGCAGCTTAGTGGCAGGGGGCTTTGGGTTGGCTGAAGCTTTCTTT.

J is TRBJ1-2 and V is TRBV6-5; D is undetermined. The CDR3 consists of 14 residues. Looked up from germline, CDR1 is MNHEY and CDR2 is SVGAGI. Trimming shortened V by 5 bases and J by 4 bases, and 14 bases separated the two germline ends. Written as DNA, the CDR3 is TGTGCCAGCAGTCTGTCGACACCCTCCTATGGCTACACCTTC. Translation gives CASSLSTPSYGYTF.

This clone was seen once. The chain uses TRBV19 and TRBJ2-5; D remains unclear. The germline V gene has CDR1 LNHDA and CDR2 SQIVND (reference sequence). The CDR3 has 13 amino acids. V was pared by 3 bases and J by 0 bases, with 5 bases between. CDR3 in DNA: TGTGCCAGTAGTATTCAGTACCAAGAGACCCAGTACTTC. Protein sequence: CASSIQYQETQYF. Using reference TRBV19 and TRBJ2-5 for the parts outside the CDR3, the full variable domain is DGGITQSPKYLFRKEGQNVTLSCEQNLNHDAMYWYRQDPGQGLRLIYYSQIVNDFQKGDIAEGYSVSREKKESFPLTVTSAQKNPTAFYLCASSIQYQETQYFGPGTRLLVL.